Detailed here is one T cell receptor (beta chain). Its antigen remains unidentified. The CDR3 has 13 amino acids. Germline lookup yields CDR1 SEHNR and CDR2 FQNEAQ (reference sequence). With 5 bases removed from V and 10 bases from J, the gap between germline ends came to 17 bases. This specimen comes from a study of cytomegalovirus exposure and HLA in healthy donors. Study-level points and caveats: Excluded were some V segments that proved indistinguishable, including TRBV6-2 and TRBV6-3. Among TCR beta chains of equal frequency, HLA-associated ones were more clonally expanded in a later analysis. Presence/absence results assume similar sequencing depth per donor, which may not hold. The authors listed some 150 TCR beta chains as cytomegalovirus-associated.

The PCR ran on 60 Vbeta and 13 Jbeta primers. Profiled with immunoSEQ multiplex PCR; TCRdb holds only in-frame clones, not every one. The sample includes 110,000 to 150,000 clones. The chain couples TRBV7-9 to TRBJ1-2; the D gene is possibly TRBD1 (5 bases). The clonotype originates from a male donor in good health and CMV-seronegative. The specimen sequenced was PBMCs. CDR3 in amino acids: CASSPRGKHSYTF. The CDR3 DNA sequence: TGTGCCAGCAGCCCCCGGGGGAAACACTCCTACACCTTC.